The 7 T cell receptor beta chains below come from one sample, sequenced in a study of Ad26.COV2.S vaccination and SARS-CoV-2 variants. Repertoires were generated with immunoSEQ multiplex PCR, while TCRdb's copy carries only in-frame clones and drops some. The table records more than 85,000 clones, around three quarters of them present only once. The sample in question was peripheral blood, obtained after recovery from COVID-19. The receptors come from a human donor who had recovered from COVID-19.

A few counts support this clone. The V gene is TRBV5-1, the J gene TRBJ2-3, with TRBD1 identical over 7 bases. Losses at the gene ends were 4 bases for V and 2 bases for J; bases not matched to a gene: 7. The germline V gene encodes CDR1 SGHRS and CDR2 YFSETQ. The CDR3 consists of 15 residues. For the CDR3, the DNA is TGCGCCAGCAGCCCAGGGGGAGATGTCACAGATACGCAGTATTTT. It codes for CASSPGGDVTDTQYF.

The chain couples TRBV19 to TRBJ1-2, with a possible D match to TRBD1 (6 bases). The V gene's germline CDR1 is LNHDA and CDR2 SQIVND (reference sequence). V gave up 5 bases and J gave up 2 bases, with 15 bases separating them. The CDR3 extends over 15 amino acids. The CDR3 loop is CASSGGRRANYGYTF. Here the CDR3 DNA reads TGTGCCAGTAGTGGGGGGCGCAGAGCAAACTATGGCTACACCTTC.

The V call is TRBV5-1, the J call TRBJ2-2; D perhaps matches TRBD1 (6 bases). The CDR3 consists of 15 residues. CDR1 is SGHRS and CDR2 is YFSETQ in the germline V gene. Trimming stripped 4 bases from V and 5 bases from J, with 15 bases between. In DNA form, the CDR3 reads TGCGCCAGCAGCAACCGGGACACAAGAACCGGGGAGCTGTTTTTT. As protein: CASSNRDTRTGELFF.

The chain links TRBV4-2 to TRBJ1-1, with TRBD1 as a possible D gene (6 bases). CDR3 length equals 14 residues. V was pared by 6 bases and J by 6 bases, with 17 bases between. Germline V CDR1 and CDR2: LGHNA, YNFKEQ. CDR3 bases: TGTGCCAGCAGTCCAGAGGGGGGTATATCTGAAGCTTTCTTT. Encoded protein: CASSPEGGISEAFF.

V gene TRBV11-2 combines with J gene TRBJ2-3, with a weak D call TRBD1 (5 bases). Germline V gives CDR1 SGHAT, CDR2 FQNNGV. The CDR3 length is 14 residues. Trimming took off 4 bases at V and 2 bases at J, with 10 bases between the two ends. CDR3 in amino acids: CASSSTAITDTQYF. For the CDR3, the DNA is TGTGCCAGCAGCTCGACAGCCATCACAGATACGCAGTATTTT.

The CDR3: CASSYSSQGWETQYF. In DNA, the CDR3 is TGTGCCAGCAGTTATTCTTCACAGGGATGGGAGACCCAGTACTTC. V usage is TRBV6-5 and J usage is TRBJ2-5; TRBD1 might be the D (6 bases). The CDR3 extends over 15 amino acids. Per germline, CDR1 MNHEY and CDR2 SVGAGI. The V and J ends lost 3 bases and 5 bases respectively, with 16 bases between them.

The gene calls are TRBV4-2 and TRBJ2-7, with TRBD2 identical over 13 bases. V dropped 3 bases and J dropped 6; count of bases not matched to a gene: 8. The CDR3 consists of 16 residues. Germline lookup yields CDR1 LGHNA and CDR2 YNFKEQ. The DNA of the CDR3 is TGTGCCAGCAGCCAGGTACTAGCGGGGGGGCCGCGCGAGCAGTACTTC. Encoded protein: CASSQVLAGGPREQYF.